The T cell receptor (beta chain) under discussion was sequenced for a study of beta chain features in type 1 diabetes. Investigators reverse transcribed all isolated RNA, so they sequenced expressed TCRB transcripts. Sequencing used immunoSEQ multiplex PCR; TCRdb keeps in-frame clones, though not all of them. The sample yields hundreds of thousands of clones, around 30% seen once. CDR3 length: 15 amino acids. CDR1 is SGDLS, CDR2 YYNGEE, per germline. Trimming cost V 0 bases and J 4 bases; bases outside gene matches: 2. Study-level findings and limits: It was among patients, rather than healthy donors, that naive, central memory and Treg TCRB repertoires appeared more similar. Across all four CD4+ subsets, people with type 1 diabetes showed modestly shorter TCRB CDR3s. Cells with high TCR expression could be over-represented by cDNA sequencing.

Markers CD45RO/CCR7/CD25/CD127/CD95/CD27 served to sort CD4+ naive, central memory, regulatory and stem cell-like memory cells. About this clone itself: Its antigen is unknown.

The receptor was derived from a young man in good health. Sequenced sample: naive CD4+ T cells from blood. V and J are TRBV9 and TRBJ2-7, with 12 positions matching TRBD2. For the CDR3, the DNA is TGTGCCAGCAGCGTAGAAGGACTAGCGGGATACGAGCAGTACTTC. Residues: CASSVEGLAGYEQYF.